This TCR beta chain was identified during a study of blood T cells in healthy people across ages. With a J-beta primer mix and a sample-barcoded 5' primer, a second PCR ran about 7 to 12 cycles. MiXCR, run by TCRdb on the 5' RACE reads, gives a single entry per CDR3 protein. The table lists about 1.6 million distinct CDR3 sequences, roughly 32% of them singletons. Details on this clonotype: Its cognate antigen is unknown.

Germline assignment: CDR1 SGHTA and CDR2 FQGNSA. The CDR3 covers 15 residues. Whole-study findings and limits: The study could not conclusively compare naive and antigen-experienced cells, given its unsorted PBMCs. A strong correlation was found between TCR beta diversity and the percentage of naive T cells. It was the long-lived donors that had more naive CD4+ cells and higher diversity than aged donors.

Samples each had at least 6 micrograms of total RNA extracted. The chain joins TRBV7-2 to TRBJ2-1, with 7 bases matching TRBD2. The J call may be wrong; the DNA end is better matched by TRBJ2-7. The source is a woman aged 25 to 45 in good health. Sequenced material: blood. DNA of the CDR3: TGTGCCAGCAGCGACTTACGGGACTACTACAATGAGCAGTACTTC. This codes for CASSDLRDYYNEQYF.